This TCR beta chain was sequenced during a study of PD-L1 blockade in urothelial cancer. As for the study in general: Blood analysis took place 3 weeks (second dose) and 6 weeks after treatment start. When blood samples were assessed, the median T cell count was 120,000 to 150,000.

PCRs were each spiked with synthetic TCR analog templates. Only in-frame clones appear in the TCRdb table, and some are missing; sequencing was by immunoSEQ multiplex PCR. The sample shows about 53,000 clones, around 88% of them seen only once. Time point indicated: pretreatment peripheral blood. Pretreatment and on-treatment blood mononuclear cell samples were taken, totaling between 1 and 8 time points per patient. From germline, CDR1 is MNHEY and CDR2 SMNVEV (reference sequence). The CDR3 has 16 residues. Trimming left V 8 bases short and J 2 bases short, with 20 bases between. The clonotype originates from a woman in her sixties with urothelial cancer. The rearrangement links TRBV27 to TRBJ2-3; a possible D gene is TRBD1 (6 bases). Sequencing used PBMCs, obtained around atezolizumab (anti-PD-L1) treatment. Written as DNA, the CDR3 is TGTGCCAGCCGTCGGGAATGGGGGCTGCTCACAGATACGCAGTATTTT. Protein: CASRREWGLLTDTQYF.